These T cell receptor beta chains were read from a single sample in a study of technical replicates of blood from a few donors. Produced via immunoSEQ multiplex PCR; TCRdb's table is partial and in-frame only. The sample includes tens of thousands of clones, roughly nine tenths seen only once; the top ten take more than 0.25%. Material: T cells isolated from PBMCs. The receptor set was obtained from a human donor in good health. The CDR3 runs from the conserved cysteine through the conserved F or W. Each record gives: D gene, clone size, V gene, J gene, CDR3 DNA, CDR3 protein. D genes are given only for firm matches. Expanded clones get a size class; other rows say once, few or many, or leave the size out.

>-|-|TRBV4-2|TRBJ1-5
TGTGCCAGCAGCCAAGAACGGCTCCGACTTAGCAATCAGCCCCAGCATTTT
CASSQERLRLSNQPQHF
>-|-|TRBV7-7|TRBJ2-2
TGTGCTAGCAGCTCCACCGATAAGACGGGACAAAACACCGGGGAGCTGTTTTTT
CASSSTDKTGQNTGELFF
>-|-|TRBV6-6|TRBJ1-1
TGTGCCAGCAGTTACGATCGTAGTGGTTTTTCCTTT
CASSYDRSGFSF
>-|-|TRBV5-4|TRBJ2-7
TGTGCCAGCAGATACGACAGTTACGAGCAGTACTTC
CASRYDSYEQYF
>TRBD1|-|TRBV5-4|TRBJ1-4
TGTGCCAGCAGCTTGGGACAGGGGAAGGGTGAAAAACTGTTTTTT
CASSLGQGKGEKLFF
>-|-|TRBV6-1|TRBJ2-7
TGTGCCAGCAGCGATGGGACTTTATACGAGCAGTACTTC
CASSDGTLYEQYF
>-|-|TRBV7-3|TRBJ2-7
TGTGCCAGCAGCCCCCAGGGATCCTCCTCTGGCGAGCAGTACTTC
CASSPQGSSSGEQYF
>-|-|TRBV11-2|TRBJ2-5
TGTGCCAGCAGCTGGGACCAGGGGCAAGAGACCCAGTACTTC
CASSWDQGQETQYF
>TRBD1|-|TRBV5-1|TRBJ2-5
TGCGCCAGCAGCTTGCAGGACAGGGGACAAGAGACCCAGTACTTC
CASSLQDRGQETQYF
>TRBD2|once|TRBV5-6|TRBJ2-7
TGTGCCAGCAGCTCCGGACTAGCCGAAGCCTACGAGCAGTACTTC
CASSSGLAEAYEQYF
>-|once|TRBV30|TRBJ2-3
TGTGCCTGGAGTGCACGGTTCGGGAATCGATACACAGATACGCAGTATTTT
CAWSARFGNRYTDTQYF
>-|-|TRBV6-1|TRBJ2-7
TGTGCCAGCAGTGGCTACAGGGAGGGACCCCTCTACGAGCAGTACTTC
CASSGYREGPLYEQYF
>-|-|TRBV7-8|TRBJ2-7
TGTGCCAGCAGCTCCCGGACAAGCTACGAGCAGTACTTC
CASSSRTSYEQYF
>TRBD1|few|TRBV9|TRBJ1-2
TGTGCCAGCAGCGACTGGGACAGAGCGTATGGCTACACCTTC
CASSDWDRAYGYTF
>-|-|TRBV5-1|TRBJ2-7
TGCGCCAGCAGCTTGGAACACCCCTACGAGCAGTACTTC
CASSLEHPYEQYF
>TRBD1|-|TRBV19|TRBJ1-1
TGTGCCAGTAGTATACGACAGGGCTGGGGCGGGAACACTGAAGCTTTCTTT
CASSIRQGWGGNTEAFF
>-|-|TRBV7-6|TRBJ2-7
TGTGCCAGCAGCTTAGGGACTACATCCTACGAGCAGTACTTC
CASSLGTTSYEQYF
>-|-|TRBV7-2|TRBJ2-3
TGTGCCAGCAGCTTTCCCCTTTTAGATACGCAGTATTTT
CASSFPLLDTQYF
>-|-|TRBV27|TRBJ2-3
TGTGCCAGCAGTTTAGAGACGCCAGGCAGCACAGATACGCAGTATTTT
CASSLETPGSTDTQYF
>TRBD1|-|TRBV5-1|TRBJ1-6
TGCGCCAGCAGCGCAAGGACAGGGAGTAATTCACCCCTCCACTTT
CASSARTGSNSPLHF
>-|-|TRBV2|TRBJ1-4
TGTGCCTGCACAGGCAGCTTTGCAACTAATGAAAAACTGTTTTTT
CACTGSFATNEKLFF
>-|-|TRBV19|TRBJ1-5
TGTGCCAGTAGTGTTGGGGGGGCGATCAATCAGCCCCAGCATTTT
CASSVGGAINQPQHF
>-|-|TRBV9|TRBJ2-1
TGTGCCAGCGGGAGCGGGCGCTACAATGAGCAGTTCTTC
CASGSGRYNEQFF
>-|-|TRBV5-6|TRBJ1-1
TGTGCCAGCAGCTTGGAATGGACAGACCCGCTAGAAGCTTTCTTT
CASSLEWTDPLEAFF
>TRBD2|-|TRBV9|TRBJ2-7
TGTGCCAGCAGCCCAGCGGGGATCTCCTACGAGCAGTACTTC
CASSPAGISYEQYF
>-|-|TRBV6-6|TRBJ2-1
TGTGCCAGCAGTTACCTGCAGGGGATGAGTGAGCAGTTCTTC
CASSYLQGMSEQFF
>TRBD2|-|TRBV19|TRBJ2-7
TGTGCCAGTAGTATAGACGGCGGGGGGACATACGAGCAGTACTTC
CASSIDGGGTYEQYF
>-|-|TRBV4-1|TRBJ1-2
TGCGCCAGCAGCCCCCCAGACAGTTTCTTTAACTATGGCTACACCTTC
CASSPPDSFFNYGYTF
>TRBD2|-|TRBV30|TRBJ2-7
TGTGCCTGGAGTTTAGGACTAGCGAACGAGCAGTACTTC
CAWSLGLANEQYF
>-|-|TRBV5-4|TRBJ2-5
TGTGCCAGCAGCTTGGGACGGGGGGCTAGGGAGACCCAGTACTTC
CASSLGRGARETQYF
>-|-|TRBV4-1|TRBJ2-2
TGCGCCAGCAGCCGAGTAGCGGAGCTGAACACCGGGGAGCTGTTTTTT
CASSRVAELNTGELFF
>-|once|TRBV5-1|TRBJ2-3
TGCGCCAGCAGCCAAGGACAGAACACTCGCACAGATACGCAGTATTTT
CASSQGQNTRTDTQYF
>TRBD1|-|TRBV28|TRBJ2-7
TGTGCCAGCAGTACTAGCCCGGGACAGGGGTTTTCCTACGAGCAGTACTTC
CASSTSPGQGFSYEQYF
>TRBD1|-|TRBV9|TRBJ2-1
TGTGCCAGCAGCGTAGGGACAGGGACCTACAATGAGCAGTTCTTC
CASSVGTGTYNEQFF
>TRBD1|-|TRBV11-2|TRBJ1-6
TGTGCCAGCAGCCCCTTCCTAGGGGGCTCACCCCTCCACTTT
CASSPFLGGSPLHF
>TRBD2|-|TRBV18|TRBJ2-2
TGTGCCAGCTCTAACGGGACTAGCGGGACGACATTCCCTAACACCGGGGAGCTGTTTTTT
CASSNGTSGTTFPNTGELFF
>TRBD1|once|TRBV28|TRBJ1-5
TGTGCCAGCAGTTCAATAAGATGGACAGGGTCGGATAAGCCCCAGCATTTT
CASSSIRWTGSDKPQHF
>-|once|TRBV28|TRBJ1-5
TGTGCCAGCAGTTTATCGACGGAAGGGGGCAATCAGCCCCAGCATTTT
CASSLSTEGGNQPQHF
>-|-|TRBV4-1|TRBJ1-4
TGCGCCAGCAGCCAAGAGTATTTTTCCGGGAGAAGTGAAAAACTGTTTTTT
CASSQEYFSGRSEKLFF
>-|-|TRBV5-1|TRBJ2-7
TGCGCCAGCAGTTTTTCCGGGGGGCGCCAATACGAGCAGTACTTC
CASSFSGGRQYEQYF
>-|-|TRBV6-4|TRBJ2-5
TGTGCCAGCAGTGACCCTGGGACTGCGATCCAGTACTTC
CASSDPGTAIQYF
>-|-|TRBV6-1|TRBJ1-5
TGTGCCAGCAGTGAAGCGCTCCAGGTCACCACCCAGCATTTT
CASSEALQVTTQHF
>TRBD1|-|TRBV9|TRBJ2-3
TGTGCCAGCAGCGGCCTTCCGGGACAGTCCACAGATACGCAGTATTTT
CASSGLPGQSTDTQYF
>-|-|TRBV2|TRBJ1-6
TGTGCCAGCAGTACCTTAGGAGTCGCTAATTCACCCCTCCACTTT
CASSTLGVANSPLHF
>TRBD1|-|TRBV7-8|TRBJ1-6
TGTGCCAGCAGCCTCCGGGACCCCGGGACAGGGAGGCCCCTCCACTTT
CASSLRDPGTGRPLHF
>TRBD1|-|TRBV5-1|TRBJ1-2
TGCGCCAGCAGCTACCCTGGACAGGGAGAAGGCTACACCTTC
CASSYPGQGEGYTF